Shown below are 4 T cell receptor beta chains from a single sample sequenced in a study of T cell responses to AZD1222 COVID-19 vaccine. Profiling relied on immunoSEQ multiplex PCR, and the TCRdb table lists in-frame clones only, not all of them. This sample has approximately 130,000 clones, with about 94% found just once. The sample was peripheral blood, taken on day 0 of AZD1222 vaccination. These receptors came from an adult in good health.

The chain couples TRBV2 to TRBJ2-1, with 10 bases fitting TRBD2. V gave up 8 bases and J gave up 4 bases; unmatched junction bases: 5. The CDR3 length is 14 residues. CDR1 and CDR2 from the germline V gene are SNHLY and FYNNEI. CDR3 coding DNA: TGTGCCAGCGGCTCTAGCGGGGGTTACAATGAGCAGTTCTTC. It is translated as CASGSSGGYNEQFF.

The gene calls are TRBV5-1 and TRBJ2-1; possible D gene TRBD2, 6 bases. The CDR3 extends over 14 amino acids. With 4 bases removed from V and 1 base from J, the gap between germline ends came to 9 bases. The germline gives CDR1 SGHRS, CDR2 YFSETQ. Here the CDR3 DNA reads TGCGCCAGCAGCACGGGACTGTCCTACAATGAGCAGTTCTTC. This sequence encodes CASSTGLSYNEQFF.

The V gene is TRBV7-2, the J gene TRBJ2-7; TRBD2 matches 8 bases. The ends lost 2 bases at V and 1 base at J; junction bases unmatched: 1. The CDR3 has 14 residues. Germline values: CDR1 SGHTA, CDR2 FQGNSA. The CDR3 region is CASSLRGGSYEQYF. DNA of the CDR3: TGTGCCAGCAGCTTACGGGGGGGTTCCTACGAGCAGTACTTC.

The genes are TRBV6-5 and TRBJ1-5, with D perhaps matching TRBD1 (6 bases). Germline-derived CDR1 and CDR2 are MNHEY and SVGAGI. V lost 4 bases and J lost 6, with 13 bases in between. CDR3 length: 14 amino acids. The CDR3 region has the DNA TGTGCCAGCAGTTCCTCGGGGGGCGGTCAGCCCCAGCATTTT. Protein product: CASSSSGGGQPQHF.